This T cell receptor (beta chain) was identified during a study of T-cell memory formation after mild COVID-19. The germline CDR1 and CDR2 sequences are SGHAT and FQNNGV. The CDR3 has 15 residues. V lost 3 bases and J 6 bases, leaving 15 bases between the germline ends. Regarding this clonotype: The antigen remains unidentified.

Study observations and caveats: The study detected some responding clones in pre-infection memory, suggesting cross-reactive memory joined. A second wave expanding day 15 to 37 was CD4+-biased; contracting clones were balanced.

Using constant-segment primers, 5'RACE produced TCR alpha and TCR beta cDNA libraries carrying sample barcodes and UMIs. From the 5' RACE reads, TCRdb called clonotypes with MiXCR, one entry per CDR3 protein. The sample yields tens of thousands of distinct CDR3 sequences, around 15% seen once. The sample was PBMCs or a T cell subset sorted from them (not recorded which). V gene TRBV11-2 combines with J gene TRBJ2-1, with D possibly called TRBD1 or TRBD2 (5 bases each). The sequence was obtained from a man aged 18 to 29 who had mild COVID-19 (a few samples of this study predate the infection). Cell type and time point are not known. The CDR3, as DNA: TGTGCCAGCAGCTTGGGGACCGCAAGTGGCAATGAGCAGTTCTTC. It is translated as CASSLGTASGNEQFF.